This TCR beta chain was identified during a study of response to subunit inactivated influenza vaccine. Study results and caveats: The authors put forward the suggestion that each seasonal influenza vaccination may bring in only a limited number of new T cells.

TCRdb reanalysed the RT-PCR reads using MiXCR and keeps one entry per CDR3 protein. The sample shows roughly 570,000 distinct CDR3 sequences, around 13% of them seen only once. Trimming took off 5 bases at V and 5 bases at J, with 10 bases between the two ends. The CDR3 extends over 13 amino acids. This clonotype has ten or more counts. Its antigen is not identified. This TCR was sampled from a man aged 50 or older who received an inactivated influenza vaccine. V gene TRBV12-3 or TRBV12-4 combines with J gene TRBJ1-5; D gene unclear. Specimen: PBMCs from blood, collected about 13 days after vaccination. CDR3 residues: CASSPTGYQPQHF. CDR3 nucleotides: TGTGCCAGCAGTCCGACGGGTTATCAGCCCCAGCATTTT.